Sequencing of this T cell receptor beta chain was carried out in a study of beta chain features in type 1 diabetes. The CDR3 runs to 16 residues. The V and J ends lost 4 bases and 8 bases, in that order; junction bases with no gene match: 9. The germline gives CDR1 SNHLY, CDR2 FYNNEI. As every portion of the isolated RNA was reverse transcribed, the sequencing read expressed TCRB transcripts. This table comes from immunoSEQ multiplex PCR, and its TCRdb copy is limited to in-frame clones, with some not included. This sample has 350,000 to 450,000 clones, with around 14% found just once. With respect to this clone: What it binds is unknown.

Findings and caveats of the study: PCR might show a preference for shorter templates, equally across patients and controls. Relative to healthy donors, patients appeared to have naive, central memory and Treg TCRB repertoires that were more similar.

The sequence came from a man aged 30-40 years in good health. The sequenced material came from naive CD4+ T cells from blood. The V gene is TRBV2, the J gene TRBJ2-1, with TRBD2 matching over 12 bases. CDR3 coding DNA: TGTGCCAGCAGTGGACTAGCGGGAGCGGGAAGGGATGAGCAGTTCTTC. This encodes CASSGLAGAGRDEQFF.